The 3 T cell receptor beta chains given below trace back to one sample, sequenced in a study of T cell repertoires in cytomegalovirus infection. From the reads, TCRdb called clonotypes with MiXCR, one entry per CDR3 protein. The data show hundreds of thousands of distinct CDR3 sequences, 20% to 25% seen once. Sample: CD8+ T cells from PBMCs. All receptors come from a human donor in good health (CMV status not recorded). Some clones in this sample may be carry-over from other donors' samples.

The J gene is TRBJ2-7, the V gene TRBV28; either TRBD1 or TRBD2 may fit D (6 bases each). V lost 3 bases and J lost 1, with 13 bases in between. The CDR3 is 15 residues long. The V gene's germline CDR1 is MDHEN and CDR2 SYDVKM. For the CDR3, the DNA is TGTGCCAGCAGTTTCGGGAGTGGGACATCCTACGAGCAGTACTTC. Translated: CASSFGSGTSYEQYF.

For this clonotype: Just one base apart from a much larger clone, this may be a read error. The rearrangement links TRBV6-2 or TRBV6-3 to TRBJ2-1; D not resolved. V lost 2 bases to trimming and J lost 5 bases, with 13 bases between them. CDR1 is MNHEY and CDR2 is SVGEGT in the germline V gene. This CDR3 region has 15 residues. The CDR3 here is CASSYAARFNNEQFF. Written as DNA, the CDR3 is TGTGCCAGCAGTTACGCGGCTAGATTCAACAATGAGCAGTTCTTC.

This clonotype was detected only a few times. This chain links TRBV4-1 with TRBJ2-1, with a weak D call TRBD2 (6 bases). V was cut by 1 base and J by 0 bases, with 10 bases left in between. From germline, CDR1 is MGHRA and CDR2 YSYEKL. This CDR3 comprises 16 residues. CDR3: CASSQGEASSYNEQFF. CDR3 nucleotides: TGCGCCAGCAGCCAAGGGGAGGCTAGCTCCTACAATGAGCAGTTCTTC.